This T cell receptor (beta chain) emerged from a study of immune evolution from preneoplasia to lung adenocarcinoma. Points from the study as a whole: Highest clonality occurred in KRAS-mutant, not EGFR-mutant or double wild-type, nodules.

Libraries were prepared by immunoSEQ multiplex PCR; TCRdb keeps only in-frame clonotypes and omits some of them. The table lists roughly 10,000 clones, more than 75% of them singletons. Details on this clone: The antigen remains undetermined.

Germline-derived CDR1 and CDR2 are SGHRS and YFSETQ. CDR3 length: 13 amino acids. With 0 bases removed from V and 6 bases from J, the gap between germline ends came to 7 bases. Source material: FFPE invasive lung adenocarcinoma tissue. This TCR was sampled from a person aged 65 to 85 with invasive lung adenocarcinoma. Some clones in this sample may be carry-over from other donors' samples. The genes are TRBV5-1 and TRBJ2-1, with D unclear. The DNA of the CDR3 is TGCGCCAGCAGCTTGGATACCCTCAATGAGCAGTTCTTC. Residues: CASSLDTLNEQFF.